This entry is about one TCR beta chain. Its antigen is not known. PCR was performed using 60 Vbeta and 13 Jbeta primers. Repertoires were generated with immunoSEQ multiplex PCR, while TCRdb's copy carries only in-frame clones and drops some. This sample's table has some 180,000 clones. There are 18 residues in the CDR3. CDR1 LNHDA and CDR2 SQIVND come from the germline V gene (reference sequence). V was pared by 2 bases and J by 2 bases, with 7 bases of the junction left unmatched. The source of the sample is a study of cytomegalovirus exposure and HLA in healthy donors. General study points: The authors listed roughly 150 TCR beta chains as cytomegalovirus-associated. The only immune exposure information that was available was CMV serostatus.

The chain joins TRBV19 to TRBJ2-7; 15 bases align to TRBD2. The sequence was obtained from a man aged 30 to 39 in good health and CMV-seronegative. The sample was PBMCs. This CDR3 reads CASSITGLAGGPTYEQYF. CDR3 sequence (DNA): TGTGCCAGTAGTATAACAGGACTAGCGGGAGGGCCCACCTACGAGCAGTACTTC.